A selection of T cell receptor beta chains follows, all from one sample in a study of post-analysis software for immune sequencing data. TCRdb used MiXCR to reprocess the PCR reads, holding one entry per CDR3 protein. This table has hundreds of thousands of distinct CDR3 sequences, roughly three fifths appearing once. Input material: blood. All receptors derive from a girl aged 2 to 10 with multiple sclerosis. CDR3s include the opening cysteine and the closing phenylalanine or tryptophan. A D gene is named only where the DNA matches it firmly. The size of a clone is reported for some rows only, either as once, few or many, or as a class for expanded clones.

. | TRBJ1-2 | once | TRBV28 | TGTGCCAGCAGCTCAGCCGCTGATTTAAGGGGCTACACCTTC | CASSSAADLRGYTF
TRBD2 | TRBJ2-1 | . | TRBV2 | TGTGCCAGCAGTACGACTAGCGGGGGGATTGCTGAGCAGTTCTTC | CASSTTSGGIAEQFF
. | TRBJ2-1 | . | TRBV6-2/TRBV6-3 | TGTGCCAGCAGCTACGAAGGAGACAATGAGCAGTTCTTC | CASSYEGDNEQFF
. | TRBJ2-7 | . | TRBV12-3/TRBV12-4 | TGTGCCAGCAGTTCCCTCACAGGAAGCGGCTCCTACGAGCAGTACTTC | CASSSLTGSGSYEQYF
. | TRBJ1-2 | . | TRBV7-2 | TGTGCCAGCAGCTCCGGGACGAGTAATGGCTACACCTTC | CASSSGTSNGYTF
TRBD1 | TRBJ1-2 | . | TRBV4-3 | TGCGCCAGCAGCCAAGATCGGACCGGGACAGGGCTCTATGGCTACACCTTC | CASSQDRTGTGLYGYTF
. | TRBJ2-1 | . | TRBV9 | TGTGCCAGCAGCCATGACAGCCCAAGAGATGAGCAGTTCTTC | CASSHDSPRDEQFF
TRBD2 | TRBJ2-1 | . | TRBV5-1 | TGCGCCAGCAGCCCCCTGATCGGGAGGGGGGGCAATGAGCAGTTCTTC | CASSPLIGRGGNEQFF
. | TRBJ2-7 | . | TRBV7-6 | TGTGCCAGCAGCTCTACTGCTAGGAGCGAGCAGTACTTC | CASSSTARSEQYF
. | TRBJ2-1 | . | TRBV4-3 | TGCGCCAGCAGCCAAGACGGGACAATCAATGAGCAGTTCTTC | CASSQDGTINEQFF
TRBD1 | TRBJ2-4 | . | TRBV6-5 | TGTGCCAGCAGTTACAGGGCGGGACAGGACTTTGGGGAAAACATTCAGTACTTC | CASSYRAGQDFGENIQYF
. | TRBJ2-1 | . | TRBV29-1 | TGCAGCGTTGAAGTCCCCGAGAGCTCCTACAATGAGCAGTTCTTC | CSVEVPESSYNEQFF
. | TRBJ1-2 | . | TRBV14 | TGTGCCAGCAGATCGTTGGGGAGAGATGGCTACACCTTC | CASRSLGRDGYTF
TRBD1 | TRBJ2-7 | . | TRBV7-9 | TGTGCCAGCAGCCAGATCCGAGGGACAGCCGAGCAGTACTTC | CASSQIRGTAEQYF
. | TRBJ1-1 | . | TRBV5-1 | TGCGCCAGCAGCTTGCGGGGCGAGACGAACACTGAAGCTTTCTTT | CASSLRGETNTEAFF
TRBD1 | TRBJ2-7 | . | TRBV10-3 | TGTGCCATCAGGAGGGACAGGAGGGACTACGAGCAGTACTTC | CAIRRDRRDYEQYF
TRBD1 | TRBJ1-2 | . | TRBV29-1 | TGCAGCGCCGAGGGTGGACAGGGGGTTTATGGCTACACCTTC | CSAEGGQGVYGYTF
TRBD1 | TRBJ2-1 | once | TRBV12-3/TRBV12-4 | TGTGCCAGCAGTGGGACAACAGGGGCCTCCTACAATGAGCAGTTCTTC | CASSGTTGASYNEQFF
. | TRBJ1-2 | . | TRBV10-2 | TGCGCCAGCAGTTCCCTCGGGACCTATGGCTACACCTTC | CASSSLGTYGYTF
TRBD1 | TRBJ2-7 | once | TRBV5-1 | TGCGCCAGCAGCCCCTGGACAGGGTCGCCCTACGAGCAGTACTTC | CASSPWTGSPYEQYF
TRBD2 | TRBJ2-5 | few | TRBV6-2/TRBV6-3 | TGTGCCAGCAAACTCGGGGGGTCTTTAACCCAGTACTTC | CASKLGGSLTQYF
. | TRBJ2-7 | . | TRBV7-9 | TGTGCCAGCAGCATTACGGGACAATCTGATCCCGAGCAGTACTTC | CASSITGQSDPEQYF
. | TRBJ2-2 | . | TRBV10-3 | TGTGCCATTAGTGAGGCTCTGAACACCGGGGAGCTGTTTTTT | CAISEALNTGELFF
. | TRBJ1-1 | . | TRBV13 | TGTGCCAGCAGCCCATGGCGACCCAGAGAGATGAACACTGAAGCTTTCTTT | CASSPWRPREMNTEAFF
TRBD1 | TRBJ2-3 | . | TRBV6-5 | TGTGCCAGCGCCCCAAGGGGGACAGGGATAGTATATACGCAGTATTTT | CASAPRGTGIVYTQYF
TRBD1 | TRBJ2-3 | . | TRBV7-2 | TGTGCCAGCAGCTTAGCGACAGGGTCGAACACAGATACGCAGTATTTT | CASSLATGSNTDTQYF
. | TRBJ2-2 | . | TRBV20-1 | TGCAGTGCTAGGGGTCACAGCCTAACCGGGGAGCTGTTTTTT | CSARGHSLTGELFF
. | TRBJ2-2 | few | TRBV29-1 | TGCAGCGTTGAATCCCCATTCCGTGACGGGGAGCTGTTTTTT | CSVESPFRDGELFF
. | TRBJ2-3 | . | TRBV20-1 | TGCAGTGCTAGAGGGAGACTCCCGGGCGCTGTAGATACGCAGTATTTT | CSARGRLPGAVDTQYF
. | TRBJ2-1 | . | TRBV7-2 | TGTGCCAGCAGCTTAGGGTTTGTCCTTGAGCAGTTCTTC | CASSLGFVLEQFF
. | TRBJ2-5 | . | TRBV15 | TGTGCCACTCGGGATGGAGGGGGAAGTAAGACCCAGTACTTC | CATRDGGGSKTQYF
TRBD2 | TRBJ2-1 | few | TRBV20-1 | TGCAGTGCTACCGGGACTAGCGGCACTCGGGTCTACAATGAGCAGTTCTTC | CSATGTSGTRVYNEQFF
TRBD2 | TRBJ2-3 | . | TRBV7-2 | TGTGCCAGCAGCTTAGTAGGTAGCGGGAGCTCCAACACAGATACGCAGTATTTT | CASSLVGSGSSNTDTQYF
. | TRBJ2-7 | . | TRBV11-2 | TGTGCCAGCAGCTTAGGTTCGGGGCTCTACGAGCAGTACTTC | CASSLGSGLYEQYF
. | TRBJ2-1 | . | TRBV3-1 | TGTGCCAGCAGCCAAGATCTAGCCAGGGGAGACAATGAGCAGTTCTTC | CASSQDLARGDNEQFF
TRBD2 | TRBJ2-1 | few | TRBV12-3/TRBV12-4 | TGTGCCAGCAGTCCTGGGACTAGCGGGAGGGTCACTGAGCAGTTCTTC | CASSPGTSGRVTEQFF
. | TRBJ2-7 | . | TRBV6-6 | TGTGCCAGCAGTTCCTTGGGTAGCGAGCAGTACTTC | CASSSLGSEQYF
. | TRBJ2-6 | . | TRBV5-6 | TGTGCCAGCAGCCCAGAGGGACAAGCCGGGGCCAACGTCCTGACTTTC | CASSPEGQAGANVLTF
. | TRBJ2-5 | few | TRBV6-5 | TGTGCCAGCAGTTACGGGACGAGGGAGACCCAGTACTTC | CASSYGTRETQYF
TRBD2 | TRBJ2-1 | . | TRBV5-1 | TGCGCCAGCAGCAGGGGACTATCCAGCTCCTACAATGAGCAGTTCTTC | CASSRGLSSSYNEQFF
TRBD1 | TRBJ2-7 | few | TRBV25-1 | TGTGCCAGCAGTGACCAGACAGGGGAAGGCTACGAGCAGTACTTC | CASSDQTGEGYEQYF
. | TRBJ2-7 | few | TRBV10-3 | TGTGCCATCAGTGAGGCGGCGGGAATCGAGCAGTACTTC | CAISEAAGIEQYF
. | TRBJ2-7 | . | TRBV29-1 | TGCAGCGTGCGGGCACAGCCGCCTTACGAGCAGTACTTC | CSVRAQPPYEQYF
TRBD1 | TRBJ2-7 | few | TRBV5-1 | TGCGCCAGCAGCCAGGGACAGGGGGCGATTTTCCACGAGCAGTACTTC | CASSQGQGAIFHEQYF